This TCR beta chain was recorded in a study of T cell responses to AZD1222 COVID-19 vaccine. Study observations and caveats: Recipients of two AZD1222 doses showed rising Spike-specific TCR breadth and depth.

About this clone: Its cognate antigen is unknown.

The V and J ends lost 5 bases and 2 bases respectively, with 4 bases between them. This CDR3 comprises 11 residues. Germline V gives CDR1 LGHNT, CDR2 FRNRAP. Sequencing used immunoSEQ multiplex PCR; TCRdb keeps in-frame clones, though not all of them. The top ten hold roughly a quarter of the sample, which has 75,000 to 85,000 clones, 87% seen once. The clonotype was recovered from an adult in good health. The chain recombines TRBV12-5 with TRBJ2-7; no clear D gene. Sequencing was performed on peripheral blood, taken on day 0 of AZD1222 vaccination. CDR3 loop: CASGQTYEQYF. CDR3 DNA sequence: TGTGCTAGTGGTCAAACCTACGAGCAGTACTTC. Based on the CDR3 plus reference TRBV12-5 and TRBJ2-7, the full variable domain is DARVTQTPRHKVTEMGQEVTMRCQPILGHNTVFWYRQTMMQGLELLAYFRNRAPLDDSGMPKDRFSAEMPDATLATLKIQPSEPRDSAVYFCASGQTYEQYFGPGTRLTVT.